The next 5 T cell receptor beta chains were all read from a single sample in a study of glioma-infiltrating T cells (dated by TCRdb to between 2015 and 2016). TCRdb names Illumina MiSeq as the instrument used. TCR alpha and beta CDR3 regions were amplified with the iRepertoire nested amplicon-rescue multiplex PCR (arm-PCR) platform from RNA. TCRdb reprocessing: public reads trimmed at Q25 with fastp, clones called with MiXCR, in-frame beta chains kept. Here each entry gathers all rows of one CDR3 protein and keeps the most common genes and DNA. Counted in this sample were 3,000 to 5,000 distinct CDR3 sequences; about 92% of them appeared once. The ten largest clones represent about a quarter of the sample. Sequencing used glioma tissue, nonneoplastic brain tissue, or PBMCs (not recorded which). Receptors originate from a human donor with low-grade glioma or glioblastoma, undergoing nonglioma brain surgery, or in good health (not recorded which).

Comment on this clonotype: This beta chain was picked up by a library intended for alpha chains and is off target, so its count carries little meaning. CDR3 sequence reads: CASSVSNYGYTF. For the CDR3, the DNA is TGTGCCAGCAGCGTCAGCAACTATGGCTACACCTTC. The chain uses TRBV6-5 and TRBJ1-2; D remains ambiguous. V shed 6 bases and J shed 2 bases, with 7 bases lying between them. The CDR3 is 12 residues long. From germline, CDR1 is MNHEY and CDR2 SVGAGI.

Turning to this clonotype: Since the library was made to target alpha chains, this beta chain is a stray read and its abundance is not meaningful. CDR3 coding DNA: TGTGCCACCAGCGGTTCGGGGAGGTACACTGAAGCTTTCTTT. Residues: CATSGSGRYTEAFF. The chain uses TRBV15 and TRBJ1-1; D remains unclear. CDR3 size: 14 residues. Trimming shortened V by 5 bases and J by 3 bases, and 13 bases separated the two germline ends. Germline V gene data show CDR1 as LNHNV and CDR2 as YYDKDF (reference sequence). Together with reference TRBV15 and TRBJ1-1, the CDR3 gives the full variable domain: DAMVIQNPRYQVTQFGKPVTLSCSQTLNHNVMYWYQQKSSQAPKLLFHYYDKDFNNEADTPDNFQSRRPNTSFCFLDIRSPGLGDTAMYLCATSGSGRYTEAFFGQGTRLTVV.

Comments on this clonotype: As an off-target read in a library built for alpha chains, this beta chain has a frequency of little significance. The gene calls are TRBV20-1 and TRBJ2-5; the D gene is possibly TRBD1 (6 bases). CDR3 size: 14 residues. Germline CDR1 DFQATT, CDR2 SNEGSKA (reference sequence). The DNA of the CDR3 is TGCAGCGTTAACAGGGACCCGAGACAAGAGACCCAGTACTTC. This sequence encodes CSVNRDPRQETQYF.

With respect to this clonotype: This beta chain appears as a stray read in a library generated for alpha chains; its size is not informative. J is TRBJ2-6 and V is TRBV6-1; D gene uncertain. The V end lost 7 bases, the J end lost 1 base, and 5 bases lay between the germline ends. The CDR3 has 13 amino acids. Germline V lookup: CDR1 MNHNS, CDR2 SASEGT. CDR3 DNA sequence: TGTGCCAGCACGCGTTCTGGGGCCAACGTCCTGACTTTC. This sequence encodes CASTRSGANVLTF.

For this clonotype: Found in a library prepared for alpha chains, this beta chain is an off-target read, and its abundance has little meaning. The V call is TRBV6-6, the J call TRBJ2-1, with TRBD1 matching 10 bases. Germline values: CDR1 MNHNY, CDR2 SVGAGI (reference sequence). The trim removed 4 bases at V and 5 bases at J, leaving 8 bases unmatched. The CDR3 has 16 residues. The CDR3 here is CASSSVPGQGNNEQFF. The DNA for the CDR3 is TGTGCCAGCAGTTCCGTACCGGGACAGGGGAACAATGAGCAGTTCTTC.